These T cell receptor beta chains were read from a single sample in a study of T cell responses to AZD1222 COVID-19 vaccine. Assay used: immunoSEQ multiplex PCR; TCRdb lists only in-frame clones, some missing. The sample yields tens of thousands of clones, 85% to 90% seen once. Sequenced here: peripheral blood, sampled 28 days after the second AZD1222 dose. These receptor sequences come from an adult who received the AZD1222 COVID-19 vaccine. CDR3s include the opening cysteine and the closing phenylalanine or tryptophan. The D gene is left open where the match is weak. Size is omitted from some rows. Given values are once, few, many or a class for expanded clones.

v_gene: TRBV5-4
d_gene: -
j_gene: TRBJ1-6
abundance: -
CDR3nt: TGTGCCAGCAGCTTAGGAGGAAGGTCCTATAATTCACCCCTCCACTTT
CDR3aa: CASSLGGRSYNSPLHF

v_gene: TRBV28
d_gene: -
j_gene: TRBJ1-6
abundance: -
CDR3nt: TGTGCCAGCAGTCTCCGGGATTTTAATTCACCCCTCCACTTT
CDR3aa: CASSLRDFNSPLHF

v_gene: TRBV27
d_gene: -
j_gene: TRBJ1-1
abundance: once
CDR3nt: TGTGCCAGCAGAGGCAGAGGGGTGGGCACTGAAGCTTTCTTT
CDR3aa: CASRGRGVGTEAFF

v_gene: TRBV28
d_gene: TRBD1
j_gene: TRBJ2-6
abundance: few
CDR3nt: TGTGCCAGCAGCTCGGGACAGGGGCGCTCTGGGGCCAACGTCCTGACTTTC
CDR3aa: CASSSGQGRSGANVLTF

v_gene: TRBV9
d_gene: -
j_gene: TRBJ1-6
abundance: -
CDR3nt: TGTGCCAGCAGCGGCTCCTATAATTCACCCCTCCACTTT
CDR3aa: CASSGSYNSPLHF

v_gene: TRBV19
d_gene: -
j_gene: TRBJ1-3
abundance: -
CDR3nt: TGTGCCAGTAGCCTTAGGGCGAGCTCTGGAAACACCATATATTTT
CDR3aa: CASSLRASSGNTIYF

v_gene: TRBV10-1
d_gene: -
j_gene: TRBJ2-1
abundance: -
CDR3nt: TGCGCCAGCAGTGAGCCCTATGAGGGGGGGCTGATTTGTGAGCAGTTCTTC
CDR3aa: CASSEPYEGGLICEQFF

v_gene: TRBV5-1
d_gene: TRBD1
j_gene: TRBJ2-1
abundance: -
CDR3nt: TGCGCCAGCAGCTTGGTGGGACCGGGACAGACCTACAATGAGCAGTTCTTC
CDR3aa: CASSLVGPGQTYNEQFF

v_gene: TRBV7-9
d_gene: TRBD1
j_gene: TRBJ1-2
abundance: few
CDR3nt: TGTGCCAGCAGCGCTTCTCAAGGACAGGGGGTTTATGGCTACACCTTC
CDR3aa: CASSASQGQGVYGYTF

v_gene: TRBV6-5
d_gene: -
j_gene: TRBJ1-2
abundance: few
CDR3nt: TGTGCCAGCAAAAGCTACCGGAGTGGCTACACCTTC
CDR3aa: CASKSYRSGYTF

v_gene: TRBV7-8
d_gene: -
j_gene: TRBJ2-7
abundance: -
CDR3nt: TGTGCCAGCAGCTTCGGGACCCAAGCCTACGAGCAGTACTTC
CDR3aa: CASSFGTQAYEQYF

v_gene: TRBV15
d_gene: -
j_gene: TRBJ1-4
abundance: -
CDR3nt: TGTGCCACCAGCAGCCAACTGCCCGGGTCCGGCGGCGAAAAACTGTTTTTT
CDR3aa: CATSSQLPGSGGEKLFF

v_gene: TRBV10-2
d_gene: TRBD1
j_gene: TRBJ1-3
abundance: -
CDR3nt: TGCGCCAGCAGTGACCTGGGACAGGCTAACTCTGGAAACACCATATATTTT
CDR3aa: CASSDLGQANSGNTIYF

v_gene: TRBV30
d_gene: -
j_gene: TRBJ1-2
abundance: -
CDR3nt: TGTGCCTGGACAGTGGGACCCTATGGCTACACCTTC
CDR3aa: CAWTVGPYGYTF

v_gene: TRBV7-3
d_gene: -
j_gene: TRBJ2-1
abundance: -
CDR3nt: TGTGCCAGCAGCTCGCCCCCCCGGGACATAGACAATGAGCAGTTCTTC
CDR3aa: CASSSPPRDIDNEQFF

v_gene: TRBV10-1
d_gene: -
j_gene: TRBJ2-7
abundance: -
CDR3nt: TGCGCCAGCAGTGAGGCCTTGGGGAACGAGCAGTACTTC
CDR3aa: CASSEALGNEQYF

v_gene: TRBV28
d_gene: -
j_gene: TRBJ2-1
abundance: -
CDR3nt: TGTGCCAGCAGTTTACCCCTAGCAGGGGAGCAGTTCTTC
CDR3aa: CASSLPLAGEQFF

v_gene: TRBV6-6
d_gene: TRBD1
j_gene: TRBJ1-2
abundance: -
CDR3nt: TGTGCCAGCAGCCTCAGACAGGGCTCCTATGGCTACACCTTC
CDR3aa: CASSLRQGSYGYTF

v_gene: TRBV6-2/TRBV6-3
d_gene: TRBD1
j_gene: TRBJ1-4
abundance: -
CDR3nt: TGTGCCAGCAGTTACTCGCCGGGACAGGGGTCGCGGGGCGCAACTAATGAAAAACTGTTTTTT
CDR3aa: CASSYSPGQGSRGATNEKLFF

v_gene: TRBV6-2/TRBV6-3
d_gene: -
j_gene: TRBJ1-1
abundance: -
CDR3nt: TGTGCCAGCAGCGACGGGGTCCTAGGGGGCACTGAAGCTTTCTTT
CDR3aa: CASSDGVLGGTEAFF

v_gene: TRBV6-5
d_gene: TRBD1
j_gene: TRBJ1-1
abundance: once
CDR3nt: TGTGCCAGCAGTTACTCTCCGGACAGGGTAACCGCTGAAGCTTTCTTT
CDR3aa: CASSYSPDRVTAEAFF

v_gene: TRBV19
d_gene: -
j_gene: TRBJ1-1
abundance: -
CDR3nt: TGTGCCAGTAGCCCTCGCGGGATTATGAACACTGAAGCTTTCTTT
CDR3aa: CASSPRGIMNTEAFF

v_gene: TRBV18
d_gene: -
j_gene: TRBJ2-6
abundance: -
CDR3nt: TGTGCCAGCTCACCAATCCAGGCCGGAGGGGCCAACGTCCTGACTTTC
CDR3aa: CASSPIQAGGANVLTF

v_gene: TRBV5-1
d_gene: -
j_gene: TRBJ1-4
abundance: -
CDR3nt: TGCGCCAGCAGCTTGGTCGGAGGGGGGGCAAAGGGTGAAAAACTGTTTTTT
CDR3aa: CASSLVGGGAKGEKLFF

v_gene: TRBV29-1
d_gene: TRBD1
j_gene: TRBJ1-1
abundance: few
CDR3nt: TGCAGCGCTGAGGGTGACAGGGGATACGCTTTCTTT
CDR3aa: CSAEGDRGYAFF

v_gene: TRBV5-1
d_gene: -
j_gene: TRBJ1-4
abundance: once
CDR3nt: TGCGCCAGCAGCTATTCAGAAGCAACTAATGAAAAACTGTTTTTT
CDR3aa: CASSYSEATNEKLFF

v_gene: TRBV12-3/TRBV12-4
d_gene: -
j_gene: TRBJ1-1
abundance: -
CDR3nt: TGTGCCAGCAGTTTATTAGGGGGTACTGAAGCTTTCTTT
CDR3aa: CASSLLGGTEAFF

v_gene: TRBV5-1
d_gene: -
j_gene: TRBJ2-7
abundance: -
CDR3nt: TGCGCCAGCAGCTTGGCCGTGTACTCCTACGAGCAGTACTTC
CDR3aa: CASSLAVYSYEQYF

v_gene: TRBV27
d_gene: -
j_gene: TRBJ2-5
abundance: -
CDR3nt: TGTGCCAGCAGTTCCAGCGGGGAGACCCAGTACTTC
CDR3aa: CASSSSGETQYF

v_gene: TRBV3-1/TRBV3-2
d_gene: TRBD1
j_gene: TRBJ2-3
abundance: -
CDR3nt: TGTGCCAGCAGCACCGATCCCACGACAGGGACGAAAGATACGCAGTATTTT
CDR3aa: CASSTDPTTGTKDTQYF

v_gene: TRBV4-3
d_gene: -
j_gene: TRBJ2-2
abundance: -
CDR3nt: TGCGCCAGCAGCCAAATCAGCGGCACCGGGGAGCTGTTTTTT
CDR3aa: CASSQISGTGELFF

v_gene: TRBV28
d_gene: -
j_gene: TRBJ2-1
abundance: -
CDR3nt: TGTGCCAGCAGTAAAGGGGTTCAGCAGTTCTTC
CDR3aa: CASSKGVQQFF

v_gene: TRBV4-2
d_gene: TRBD1
j_gene: TRBJ1-2
abundance: -
CDR3nt: TGTGCCAGCAGCCAAGCCGCGGGACAGAGCTATGGCTACACCTTC
CDR3aa: CASSQAAGQSYGYTF

v_gene: TRBV27
d_gene: TRBD1
j_gene: TRBJ1-2
abundance: -
CDR3nt: TGTGCCAGCAGCCCCGTTCAAGGCTCAGGGGGTCATGGCTACACCTTC
CDR3aa: CASSPVQGSGGHGYTF

v_gene: TRBV29-1
d_gene: -
j_gene: TRBJ2-1
abundance: -
CDR3nt: TGCAGCGCGGGGATGTACTACAATGAGCAGTTCTTC
CDR3aa: CSAGMYYNEQFF

v_gene: TRBV6-5
d_gene: -
j_gene: TRBJ2-3
abundance: -
CDR3nt: TGTGCCAGCAGTTCGCCGGGACATAGCACAGATATGCAGTATTTT
CDR3aa: CASSSPGHSTDMQYF

v_gene: TRBV5-1
d_gene: TRBD2
j_gene: TRBJ2-3
abundance: once
CDR3nt: TGCGCCAGCAGAATTTTAAGCGGGGGGGCAGCAGATACGCAGTATTTT
CDR3aa: CASRILSGGAADTQYF

v_gene: TRBV6-5
d_gene: TRBD2
j_gene: TRBJ2-5
abundance: -
CDR3nt: TGTGCCAGCTGGGGGCGGGAGGGCAAGATGACCCAGTACTTC
CDR3aa: CASWGREGKMTQYF

v_gene: TRBV5-4
d_gene: -
j_gene: TRBJ1-6
abundance: -
CDR3nt: TGTGCCAGCAGCTTGTCCCGGGGTATGGATAATTCACCCCTCCACTTT
CDR3aa: CASSLSRGMDNSPLHF

v_gene: TRBV6-1
d_gene: TRBD1
j_gene: TRBJ1-1
abundance: -
CDR3nt: TGTGCCAGCAGTGAAGCCGGGACAGGGGTAGCCACTGAAGCTTTCTTT
CDR3aa: CASSEAGTGVATEAFF

v_gene: TRBV5-5
d_gene: -
j_gene: TRBJ1-1
abundance: -
CDR3nt: TGTGCCAGCAGCTTGTCGGGAGAACGAATGAACACTGAAGCTTTCTTT
CDR3aa: CASSLSGERMNTEAFF

v_gene: TRBV9
d_gene: -
j_gene: TRBJ1-4
abundance: -
CDR3nt: TGTGCCAGCAGCGTCGGGGGGAATGGTGCAACTAATGAAAAACTGTTTTTT
CDR3aa: CASSVGGNGATNEKLFF

v_gene: TRBV27
d_gene: -
j_gene: TRBJ2-7
abundance: -
CDR3nt: TGTGCCAGCAGTTCCGGAAGGGGATTACGTTACGAGCAGTACTTC
CDR3aa: CASSSGRGLRYEQYF

v_gene: TRBV18
d_gene: -
j_gene: TRBJ1-3
abundance: -
CDR3nt: TGTGCCAGCTCACCGTTCAGGTTCACCTCTGGAAACACCATATATTTT
CDR3aa: CASSPFRFTSGNTIYF

v_gene: TRBV12-3/TRBV12-4
d_gene: -
j_gene: TRBJ2-1
abundance: -
CDR3nt: TGTGCCAGCAGTTTTGGTCCTTACAATGAGCAGTTCTTC
CDR3aa: CASSFGPYNEQFF

v_gene: TRBV24-1
d_gene: TRBD2
j_gene: TRBJ2-5
abundance: -
CDR3nt: TGTGCCACCAGTGACCGACTAGCGGGCCGCCAAGAGACCCAGTACTTC
CDR3aa: CATSDRLAGRQETQYF

v_gene: TRBV5-1
d_gene: -
j_gene: TRBJ2-7
abundance: -
CDR3nt: TGCGCCAGCAGCCCGGGACATTCCTACGAGCAGTACTTC
CDR3aa: CASSPGHSYEQYF